This entry is about one TCR beta chain. CDR3 length: 14 residues. The V segment lost 5 bases and the J segment 6 bases; nucleotides outside the gene matches: 8. CDR1 is ENHRY, CDR2 SYGVKD, per germline. This record belongs to a study of T cell changes during pregnancy in multiple sclerosis. Measured with immunoSEQ multiplex PCR; TCRdb has only the in-frame clones, and not every one. This table holds around 29,000 clones, around nine tenths found once. The TCR comes from a female donor with multiple sclerosis, enrolled in a pregnancy study. The chain has TRBV10-3 and TRBJ2-7, with 9 bases lining up with TRBD2. The material was CD4+ T cells from peripheral blood mononuclear cells, obtained in the first trimester of pregnancy. CDR3 sequence (DNA): TGTGCCATCAGTACTAGGACTAGCGAAGGCGAGCAGTACTTC. Protein: CAISTRTSEGEQYF.